This T cell receptor (beta chain) was retrieved from a study of shared clonotypes between healthy human individuals. The V gene's germline CDR1 is SGHVS and CDR2 FNYEAQ. Unmatched junction bases numbered 11, after V lost 5 bases and J lost 8 bases. The CDR3 has 16 amino acids. CD8 cells regarded as naive lacked CD45RO, were positively chosen for CCR7, and omitted terminally differentiated effector memory CD45RA+ cells. Study-wide findings and caveats: It was the non-shared clonotypes that had lower generation probabilities than clonotypes shared by all four donors.

Concerning this clone: Its antigen remains unknown.

The input for sorted-subset replicate PCRs was about 0.2 ug DNA, around 30,000 T cell genomes. Using immunoSEQ multiplex PCR, the repertoire was profiled, and TCRdb retains in-frame clones only, with some absent. The sample has millions of clones, more than 85% seen once. This clonotype originated in a man between 18 and 29 years old in good health. Some clones in this sample may be carry-over from other donors' samples. Sequencing used naive CD8+ T cells from PBMCs. The genes are TRBV7-6 and TRBJ1-4, with TRBD1 matching 10 bases. For the CDR3, the DNA is TGTGCCAGCAGCCTACCCCGACAGGGGGCGCGGGAAAAACTGTTTTTT. Protein: CASSLPRQGAREKLFF.